What follows are 9 T cell receptor beta chains derived from one specimen sequenced in a study of blood T cell repertoires in COVID-19. Produced via immunoSEQ multiplex PCR; TCRdb's table is partial and in-frame only. The profile shows about 180,000 clones, 88% of them singletons. The sequenced material came from PBMCs or T cells enriched from blood (not recorded which). These receptors all come from a woman aged 18-29 years who had recovered from COVID-19.

The V and J genes are TRBV18 and TRBJ1-1; TRBD1 aligns across 7 bases. The length of the CDR3 is 16 residues. Unmatched junction bases numbered 5, after V lost 1 base and J lost 0 bases. Germline CDR1 reads KGHSH; CDR2 reads LQKENI. The CDR3 protein is CASSPQPGQMNTEAFF. CDR3 bases: TGTGCCAGCTCACCACAGCCGGGACAGATGAACACTGAAGCTTTCTTT. Full variable domain (outside the CDR3, taken from reference TRBV18 and TRBJ1-1): NAGVMQNPRHLVRRRGQEARLRCSPMKGHSHVYWYRQLPEEGLKFMVYLQKENIIDESGMPKERFSAEFPKEGPSILRIQQVVRGDSAAYFCASSPQPGQMNTEAFFGQGTRLTVV.

The V and J genes are TRBV10-3 and TRBJ2-7, with 8 nucleotides matching TRBD1. This CDR3 is 13 amino acids long. Looked up from germline, CDR1 is ENHRY and CDR2 is SYGVKD. V was clipped by 11 bases and J by 6 bases; unmatched bases: 12. The CDR3 DNA reads TGTGCCTCCGGGGCGGGACAGGAGTTCGAGCAGTACTTC. Its protein is CASGAGQEFEQYF.

This sequence joins TRBV19 and TRBJ2-1; 13 bases map to TRBD2. Germline-derived CDR1 and CDR2 are LNHDA and SQIVND (reference sequence). This CDR3 contains 14 residues. The ends lost 10 bases at V and 2 bases at J; junction bases unmatched: 2. This CDR3 is CATTSGRTYNEQFF. The CDR3 DNA reads TGTGCCACGACTAGCGGGAGGACCTACAATGAGCAGTTCTTC.

This chain uses TRBV29-1 with TRBJ1-2; perhaps TRBD1 as D (6 bases). Germline values: CDR1 SQVTM, CDR2 ANQGSEA. V gave up 4 bases and J gave up 6 bases, with 21 bases separating them. The CDR3 runs 15 residues. CDR3: CSVVPPGVGVHGYTF. CDR3 DNA: TGCAGCGTTGTACCGCCAGGGGTGGGGGTTCATGGCTACACCTTC.

The chain links TRBV6-2 or TRBV6-3 to TRBJ2-7; TRBD1 matches at 9 bases. Germline CDR1 reads MNHEY; CDR2 reads SVGEGT. The CDR3 is 16 residues long. Trimming took 5 bases from V and 0 from J; bases not matched to a gene: 8. CDR3 loop: CASSTRQDRGSYEQYF. The CDR3 DNA follows: TGTGCCAGCAGTACCCGACAGGACAGGGGCTCCTACGAGCAGTACTTC.

The table lists this clone with a few counts. The rearrangement uses TRBV28 and TRBJ1-2; no clear D. This CDR3 has 16 residues. V shed 6 bases and J shed 6 bases, with 23 bases lying between them. Germline-derived CDR1 and CDR2 are MDHEN and SYDVKM. CDR3 nucleotides: TGTGCCAGCAGCCTCCATGGAGGGATTCCCCAGGATGGCTACACCTTC. Its protein is CASSLHGGIPQDGYTF.

This rearrangement joins TRBV15 to TRBJ2-3; 9 nucleotides line up with TRBD1. The germline CDR1 and CDR2 sequences are LNHNV and YYDKDF (reference sequence). Trimming cost V 3 bases and J 6 bases; bases outside gene matches: 4. The CDR3 extends over 14 amino acids. The CDR3 DNA follows: TGTGCCACCAGCAGGGACAGGGGTGGGGATACGCAGTATTTT. Translation: CATSRDRGGDTQYF.

This clone was detected only a few times. The DNA of the CDR3 is TGTGCCAGCAGCTGGGGGACAGGGGGCGAAGCTTTCTTT. Translating it yields CASSWGTGGEAFF. The chain combines TRBV7-9 with TRBJ1-1; 12 nucleotides agree with TRBD1. This CDR3 region has 13 residues. Germline CDR1 and CDR2: SEHNR and FQNEAQ (reference sequence). Trimming removed 4 bases from V and 8 bases from J; junction bases left unmatched: 2.

This clone occurred a few times. CDR3 sequence reads: CATRAGLENTGELFF. In DNA form, the CDR3 reads TGTGCCACCCGTGCAGGGTTGGAGAACACCGGGGAGCTGTTTTTT. The rearrangement links TRBV10-3 to TRBJ2-2; D perhaps matches TRBD1 (5 bases). Germline CDR1 ENHRY, CDR2 SYGVKD. Trimming took off 10 bases at V and 1 base at J, with 16 bases between the two ends. The CDR3 spans 15 residues.